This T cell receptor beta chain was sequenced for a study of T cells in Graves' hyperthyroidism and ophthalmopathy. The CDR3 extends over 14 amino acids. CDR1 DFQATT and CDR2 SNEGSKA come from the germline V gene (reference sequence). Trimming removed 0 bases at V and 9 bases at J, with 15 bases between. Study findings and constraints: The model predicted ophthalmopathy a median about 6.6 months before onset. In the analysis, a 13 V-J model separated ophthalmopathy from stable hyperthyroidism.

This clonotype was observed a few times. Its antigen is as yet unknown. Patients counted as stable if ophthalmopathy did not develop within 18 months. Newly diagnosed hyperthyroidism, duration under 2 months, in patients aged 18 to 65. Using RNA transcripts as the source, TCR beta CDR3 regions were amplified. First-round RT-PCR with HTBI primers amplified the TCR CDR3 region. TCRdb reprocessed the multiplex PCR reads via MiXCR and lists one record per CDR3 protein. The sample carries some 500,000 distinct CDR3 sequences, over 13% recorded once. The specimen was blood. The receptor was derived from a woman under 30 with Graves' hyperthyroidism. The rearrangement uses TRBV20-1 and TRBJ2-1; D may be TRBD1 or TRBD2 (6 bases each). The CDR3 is CSARDSGARTEQFF. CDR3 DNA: TGCAGTGCTAGAGATTCGGGGGCTAGGACTGAGCAGTTCTTC.